These 22 T cell receptor beta chains came from one sample sequenced in a study of T cells in Graves' hyperthyroidism and ophthalmopathy. Amplification targeted TCR beta CDR3 regions from RNA transcripts. Using the HTBI primer set, a first-round RT-PCR was run on the TCR CDR3. TCRdb recomputed calls from the multiplex PCR reads with MiXCR, one row per CDR3 protein. The repertoire holds roughly 500,000 distinct CDR3 sequences, with 40% to 50% as singletons. Sequencing was carried out using peripheral blood or thyroid tissue (not recorded which). The receptors were sampled from an adult woman with Graves' disease, either hyperthyroidism or ophthalmopathy (not recorded which).

The genes are TRBV7-6 and TRBJ1-2, with D perhaps TRBD1 (5 bases). Germline CDR1 SGHVS, CDR2 FNYEAQ. Between the trimmed V and J ends, which lost 5 bases and 4 bases, there was a span of 17 bases. The CDR3 sequence is 15 residues long. CDR3 bases: TGTGCCAGCAGCCCTGAGGGGCAGGCGCTCTATGGCTACACCTTC. Translating it yields CASSPEGQALYGYTF.

This clonotype was seen ten or more times. The rearrangement links TRBV25-1 to TRBJ2-2; D not certain. The germline V gene has CDR1 MGHDK and CDR2 SYGVNS. There are 13 residues in the CDR3. Trimming shortened V by 1 base and J by 6 bases, and 6 bases separated the two germline ends. The CDR3 DNA reads TGTGCCAGCAGTGAATTGGGGTCCGGGGAGCTGTTTTTT. It yields the protein CASSELGSGELFF.

In its sample, this clonotype was seen many times. As DNA, the CDR3 is TGTGCCAGCAGTTACACCCGGGACAGGGTCTCAGAGACCCAGTACTTC. Translation gives CASSYTRDRVSETQYF. V and J are TRBV6-5 and TRBJ2-5; 9 nucleotides line up with TRBD1. CDR1 is MNHEY, CDR2 SVGAGI, per germline. This CDR3 spans 16 amino acids. V gave up 2 bases and J gave up 4 bases; unmatched junction bases: 8.

This clonotype was recorded a few times. This chain connects TRBV24-1 to TRBJ1-2, with 7 bases identical to TRBD1. J lost 2 bases, V lost 4 bases, and 3 bases had no gene match. The CDR3 contains 14 residues. Germline loops: CDR1 KGHDR, CDR2 SFDVKD. For the CDR3, the DNA is TGTGCCACCAGTGACCTGACAGGGAACTATGGCTACACCTTC. Amino acid sequence: CATSDLTGNYGYTF.

This clonotype came up once. The junction shows a germline mismatch at one end, possibly a read error. The V gene is TRBV19, the J gene TRBJ2-7; 13 bases line up with TRBD2. From germline, CDR1 is LNHDA and CDR2 SQIVND (reference sequence). The CDR3 has 15 amino acids. The CDR3 spells CASRTTSGRGGERYF. The CDR3 DNA follows: TGTGCCAGTAGGACAACTAGCGGGAGGGGAGGAGAGCGGTACTTC.

This chain links TRBV15 with TRBJ1-4; TRBD1 aligns across 7 bases. With 0 bases clipped from V and 11 bases from J, the junction kept 9 bases outside the gene matches. Germline V CDR1 and CDR2: LNHNV, YYDKDF (reference sequence). The CDR3 length is 15 residues. CDR3 nucleotide sequence: TGTGCCACCAGCAGAGAAGACACAGGGGCGGATAAACTGTTTTTT. Residues: CATSREDTGADKLFF.

This clonotype occurred many times. The chain joins TRBV20-1 to TRBJ2-5, with a tentative D call TRBD2 (7 bases). V was cut by 5 bases and J by 1 base, with 14 bases left in between. Germline V gives CDR1 DFQATT, CDR2 SNEGSKA (reference sequence). The CDR3 runs 14 residues. The CDR3 region is CSAPKGGPQETQYF. The CDR3, as DNA: TGCAGTGCTCCGAAGGGGGGGCCCCAAGAGACCCAGTACTTC.

CDR3 DNA sequence: TGTGCCACCAGCAGCTTAGAGACAGGGGAAGAGACCCAGTACTTC. Residues: CATSSLETGEETQYF. J is TRBJ2-5 and V is TRBV15, with TRBD1 matching over 8 bases. The germline CDR1 and CDR2 sequences are LNHNV and YYDKDF (reference sequence). V shed 3 bases and J 3 bases; nucleotides not matched to a gene: 6. This CDR3 contains 15 residues.

V usage is TRBV19 and J usage is TRBJ2-7; D call uncertain. V was pared by 3 bases and J by 2 bases, with 8 bases between. Germline V gene data show CDR1 as LNHDA and CDR2 as SQIVND (reference sequence). The CDR3 sequence is 13 residues long. CDR3 DNA sequence: TGTGCCAGTAGTATCATCTACACCTACGAGCAGTACTTC. This gives the protein CASSIIYTYEQYF.

The table lists this clonotype with a few counts. The chain recombines TRBV18 with TRBJ2-7; tentatively, D is TRBD1 (6 bases). This CDR3 region has 13 residues. Trimming pared 3 bases from V and 6 bases from J, leaving 12 bases between. Germline values: CDR1 KGHSH, CDR2 LQKENI. In DNA, the CDR3 is TGTGCCAGCTCACCGGAAACAGGGTCCGAGCAGTACTTC. Translated, it gives CASSPETGSEQYF.

As to this clonotype: This may arise from a read error, as a much more abundant clone is one base away. The J gene is TRBJ2-5, the V gene TRBV4-1; 10 nucleotides agree with TRBD2. Germline V gene data show CDR1 as MGHRA and CDR2 as YSYEKL. The CDR3 contains 17 residues. CDR3 region: CASSQDRLAGVLEPQYF. The CDR3, as DNA: TGCGCCAGCAGCCAAGATAGGCTAGCGGGAGTTCTAGAGCCCCAGTACTTC.

This clonotype turned up a few times. The chain joins TRBV7-9 to TRBJ2-7; a weak D match, TRBD2 (6 bases). The CDR3 covers 13 residues. Trimming pared 3 bases from V and 3 bases from J, leaving 9 bases between. CDR1 SEHNR and CDR2 FQNEAQ come from the germline V gene (reference sequence). The CDR3 sequence: CASSLGDFYEQYF. CDR3 in DNA: TGTGCCAGCAGCTTGGGGGACTTCTACGAGCAGTACTTC.

The V call is TRBV7-2, the J call TRBJ1-1; no firm D call. Germline lookup yields CDR1 SGHTA and CDR2 FQGNSA. There are 14 residues in the CDR3. Trimming pared 5 bases from V and 1 base from J, leaving 11 bases between. The CDR3, as DNA: TGTGCCAGCAGCCCCCAGAGGGCGAACACTGAAGCTTTCTTT. This sequence encodes CASSPQRANTEAFF.

The V call is TRBV12-3 or TRBV12-4, the J call TRBJ1-5; possibly TRBD1 for D (5 bases). The V end was cut by 8 bases, the J end by 7 bases, with 15 bases between. The CDR3 is 13 residues long. The CDR3: CASGRMGGQPQHF. As DNA, the CDR3 is TGTGCCAGCGGTCGAATGGGGGGGCAGCCCCAGCATTTT.

This clonotype has ten or more counts. V usage is TRBV7-2 and J usage is TRBJ2-7; possibly TRBD1 or TRBD2 for D (5 bases each). The V gene lost 5 bases and the J gene lost 1 base, with 12 bases spanning the gap. CDR1 and CDR2 from the germline V gene are SGHTA and FQGNSA. CDR3 length: 14 residues. DNA of the CDR3: TGTGCCAGCAGCCCCAGCTGGGGGTCCTACGAGCAGTACTTC. The encoded protein is CASSPSWGSYEQYF.

This clonotype has a count of ten or more. This rearrangement joins TRBV20-1 to TRBJ1-6; weak D call: TRBD1 (6 bases). The CDR3 totals 13 residues. Germline V CDR1 and CDR2: DFQATT, SNEGSKA (reference sequence). V lost 0 bases to trimming and J lost 6 bases, with 6 bases between them. CDR3: CSAREQGNSPLHF. The CDR3 bases are TGCAGTGCTAGAGAACAGGGTAATTCACCCCTCCACTTT.

This clonotype came up a few times. This rearrangement joins TRBV27 to TRBJ1-5; D is possibly TRBD1 (5 bases). In germline, CDR1 is MNHEY, CDR2 SMNVEV (reference sequence). Trimming took off 3 bases at V and 2 bases at J, with 11 bases between the two ends. CDR3 length: 15 amino acids. The CDR3 DNA reads TGTGCCAGCAGTTTCTCAGGGTTGGGCAATCAGCCCCAGCATTTT. Encoded protein: CASSFSGLGNQPQHF.

As concerns this clonotype: A much more abundant neighbour one base away suggests this may be a read error. The chain joins TRBV16 to TRBJ1-3; perhaps TRBD1 as D (6 bases). Per germline, CDR1 KGHSY and CDR2 FQNENV. V was trimmed by 8 bases and J by 0 bases, leaving 11 bases between them. This CDR3 is built from 14 residues. This chain's CDR3 is CASEGVASGNTIYF. The CDR3 DNA sequence: TGTGCCAGCGAGGGGGTAGCCTCTGGAAACACCATATATTTT.

The chain recombines TRBV20-1 with TRBJ2-7; 8 bases align to TRBD1. The CDR3 length is 15 residues. The germline V gene encodes CDR1 DFQATT and CDR2 SNEGSKA (reference sequence). The junction had 11 bases not matched to a gene; V was cut back by 2 bases and J by 5 bases. The CDR3 coding sequence is TGCAGTGCTAGACGGATGACAGGGGCGAAGGACGAGCAGTACTTC. Protein product: CSARRMTGAKDEQYF.

With regard to this clonotype: A junction end diverges from the germline sequence, so it may reflect a read error. The chain recombines TRBV7-9 with TRBJ2-7; D call uncertain. The CDR3 runs 10 residues. Germline CDR1 reads SEHNR; CDR2 reads FQNEAQ (reference sequence). The CDR3 here is CASSPFEQNF. The CDR3 nucleotides read TGTGCCAGCAGCCCCTTTGAGCAGAACTTC.

V usage is TRBV5-1 and J usage is TRBJ1-4; D gene ambiguous. The length of the CDR3 is 12 residues. Germline V gene sequence: CDR1 SGHRS, CDR2 YFSETQ. V shed 5 bases and J shed 5 bases, with 7 bases lying between them. The CDR3 nucleotides read TGCGCCAGCAGAGGTCAGAATGAAAAACTGTTTTTT. As protein: CASRGQNEKLFF.

V and J are TRBV24-1 and TRBJ1-2; possible D gene TRBD1, 5 bases. Looked up from germline, CDR1 is KGHDR and CDR2 is SFDVKD. The CDR3 totals 16 residues. V was clipped by 5 bases and J by 0 bases, with 15 bases between them. The CDR3 nucleotides read TGTGCCACCAGTGCGTCCCGGGACTACCCTAACTATGGCTACACCTTC. Protein: CATSASRDYPNYGYTF.